This T cell receptor (beta chain) is from a study of cytomegalovirus exposure and HLA in healthy donors. Study outcomes and limitations: In a later analysis, V- and J-gene trimming of beta chains associated with a DCLRE1C missense variant, replicated independently. HLA alleles were associated with fewer than 20,000 TCR beta sequences in a later analysis at 0.05 false discovery rate.

Comments on this clone: Its antigen is undetermined.

With 60 Vbeta and 13 Jbeta primers, the PCR was carried out. Generated by immunoSEQ multiplex PCR, the TCRdb table keeps only in-frame clones and is missing some. The sample yields approximately 60,000 clones, roughly 80% seen once. Trimming stripped 3 bases from V and 6 bases from J, with 12 bases between. Germline V gene lookup returns CDR1 SGHNT and CDR2 YYREEE (reference sequence). This CDR3 comprises 13 residues. The source material was PBMCs. The chain combines TRBV5-4 with TRBJ1-1; perhaps TRBD1 as D (5 bases). This TCR was recovered from a man aged 40-50 years in good health and CMV-seronegative. The CDR3 sequence: CASSYQGGAEAFF. In DNA, the CDR3 is TGTGCCAGCAGCTATCAGGGTGGCGCTGAAGCTTTCTTT. Drawing the rest from reference TRBV5-4 and TRBJ1-1, the complete variable domain is ETGVTQSPTHLIKTRGQQVTLRCSSQSGHNTVSWYQQALGQGPQFIFQYYREEENGRGNFPPRFSGLQFPNYSSELNVNALELDDSALYLCASSYQGGAEAFFGQGTRLTVV.